What follows are 13 T cell receptor beta chains derived from one specimen sequenced in a study of tumor-infiltrating lymphocytes in primary liver carcinoma. A constant-region primer primed TCR beta cDNA synthesis from about 0.55 ug of total RNA. Three nested multiplex PCR rounds, a slightly modified ARM-PCR, produced the libraries for TCR beta. Rounds one and two of PCR, each of about 10 cycles, were primed with TRBV1-TRBV30 forward primers and a C-beta reverse primer. In TCRdb, the multiplex PCR reads were re-called with MiXCR into one record per CDR3 protein. The sample contains 310,000 or so distinct CDR3 sequences, 65% of which appear only once. Blood RNA was derived from unsorted whole blood, and germline DNA was extracted too. Specimen: peripheral blood. The receptors derive from a man between 35 and 55 years old with primary liver carcinoma and hepatitis B virus infection.

This clonotype was recorded once. It may be a read error: a sequence one base away is much more abundant. J is TRBJ2-7 and V is TRBV29-1; the match to TRBD2 covers 8 bases. From germline, CDR1 is SQVTM and CDR2 ANQGSEA. This CDR3 is 17 amino acids long. The CDR3 protein is CNVLRAGGKAVTYEQYF. The CDR3 DNA follows: TGCAACGTCCTAAGGGCGGGGGGCAAGGCGGTAACCTACGAGCAGTACTTC.

This clonotype has ten or more counts. CDR3 loop: CASSRFTSANTGELFF. The CDR3, as DNA: TGTGCCAGCAGCCGCTTTACTAGCGCAAACACCGGGGAGCTGTTTTTT. The J gene is TRBJ2-2, the V gene TRBV11-1; TRBD2 agrees at 7 bases. After removal of 5 bases from V and 2 bases from J, the junction contained 8 bases not matched to a gene. The germline V gene encodes CDR1 SGHAT and CDR2 FQDESV (reference sequence). CDR3 length: 16 amino acids.

A note on this clonotype: A clone one base away is much larger, so this may be a read error. The CDR3 spells CASSFGASPYEQYF. CDR3 DNA: TGTGCCAGCAGTTTTGGCGCCAGCCCCTACGAGCAGTACTTC. This sequence joins TRBV12-3 or TRBV12-4 and TRBJ2-7; D unresolved. This CDR3 is built from 14 residues. V was pared by 3 bases and J by 2 bases, with 11 bases between.

This CDR3 is CPISLSSGRDLSYEQYF. CDR3 nucleotides: TGTCCCATCAGCTTATCGTCGGGGCGGGACCTGTCCTACGAGCAGTACTTC. The chain couples TRBV11-2 to TRBJ2-7; perhaps TRBD2 as D (6 bases). This CDR3 is built from 17 residues. Per germline, CDR1 SGHAT and CDR2 FQNNGV.

This clonotype was detected only a few times. This chain joins TRBV7-9 and TRBJ2-1; D possibly matches TRBD1 or TRBD2 (5 bases each). V gave up 3 bases and J gave up 7 bases, with 7 bases separating them. CDR3 length equals 12 residues. CDR1 is SEHNR and CDR2 is FQNEAQ in the germline V gene (reference sequence). The CDR3 reads CASSFEGNEQFF. DNA for the CDR3: TGTGCCAGCAGCTTCGAGGGGAATGAGCAGTTCTTC.

This clonotype was observed a single time. A much more abundant neighbour one base away suggests this may be a read error. This chain connects TRBV4-1 to TRBJ2-7; possibly TRBD2 for D (5 bases). The V end was cut by 1 base, the J end by 5 bases, with 6 bases between. The CDR3 totals 12 residues. Germline-derived CDR1 and CDR2 are MGHRA and YSYEKL. This chain's CDR3 is CASSQVGDEQYF. CDR3 coding DNA: TGCGCCAGCAGCCAAGTGGGAGACGAGCAGTACTTC.

This rearrangement joins TRBV7-9 to TRBJ2-7, with D maybe TRBD2 (5 bases). Germline loops: CDR1 SEHNR, CDR2 FQNEAQ (reference sequence). Deletions cut 0 bases from V and 6 bases from J, with 18 bases between. The CDR3 has 16 amino acids. The CDR3 coding sequence is TGTGCCAGCAGCTTAGCGGGCCAGGAGAGGGTAGGCGAGCAGTACTTC. Amino acids: CASSLAGQERVGEQYF. Drawing the rest from reference TRBV7-9 and TRBJ2-7, the complete variable domain is DTGVSQNPRHKITKRGQNVTFRCDPISEHNRLYWYRQTLGQGPEFLTYFQNEAQLEKSRLLSDRFSAERPKGSFSTLEIQRTEQGDSAMYLCASSLAGQERVGEQYFGPGTRLTVT.

As regards this clonotype: A read error may be the cause here, since a much bigger clone is one base away. The CDR3 DNA reads TGTGCCAGCAGTTACTCCACCGACACGGTAAAGAGCTCTGGGGCCAACGTCCTGACTTTC. It codes for CASSYSTDTVKSSGANVLTF. The chain couples TRBV6-6 to TRBJ2-6; D remains unclear. Trimming shortened V by 0 bases and J by 0 bases, and 18 bases separated the two germline ends. The length of the CDR3 is 20 residues. The germline V gene encodes CDR1 MNHNY and CDR2 SVGAGI (reference sequence).

In regard to this clonotype: A much more abundant neighbour one base away suggests this may be a read error. This rearrangement joins TRBV6-5 to TRBJ2-1, with 11 bases aligning to TRBD2. The CDR3 spans 15 residues. Germline loops: CDR1 MNHEY, CDR2 SVGAGI. This CDR3 reads CAGSYEVAGGNEQFF. The DNA of the CDR3 is TGTGCCGGCAGTTACGAAGTAGCGGGGGGGAATGAGCAGTTCTTC.

On this clonotype itself: This may come from a read error, since a much larger clone is one base off. This chain links TRBV12-3 or TRBV12-4 with TRBJ2-4; 8 bases fit TRBD1. J lost 3 bases, V lost 6 bases, and 7 bases had no gene match. The CDR3 runs 15 residues. CDR3 DNA sequence: TGTGCCAGCAGGCTCGGACAGGGATGCAAAAACATTCAGTACTTC. This encodes CASRLGQGCKNIQYF.

Concerning this clonotype: The germline gene is not matched at one end of the junction; a read error may be the cause. This chain links TRBV11-1 with TRBJ2-7; D is possibly TRBD1 (5 bases). The CDR3 consists of 14 residues. Germline CDR1 SGHAT, CDR2 FQDESV (reference sequence). The CDR3 DNA follows: TGTGACAGCAGCCTATGGCAGGGTAACGGCGAGCAGTACTTC. Translating it yields CDSSLWQGNGEQYF.

This clonotype was recorded many times. The chain joins TRBV11-2 to TRBJ2-7; D unclear. The V end lost 1 base, the J end lost 6 bases, and 13 bases lay between the germline ends. The CDR3 has 14 amino acids. Germline V gene sequence: CDR1 SGHAT, CDR2 FQNNGV. CDR3 protein: CASSLVESFSEQYF. In nucleotides, the CDR3 is TGTGCCAGCAGCTTAGTTGAGTCCTTTTCCGAGCAGTACTTC.

This clonotype was picked up a small number of times. DNA of the CDR3: TGTGCCAGCAGCTTAAGGACTAGCGGGATGGAGGAGACCCAGTACTTC. Translation: CASSLRTSGMEETQYF. The V and J genes are TRBV13 and TRBJ2-5; 12 bases line up with TRBD2. Trimming removed 2 bases from V and 5 bases from J; junction bases left unmatched: 6. Germline lookup yields CDR1 PRHDT and CDR2 FYEKMQ (reference sequence). This CDR3 region has 16 residues.